Below, one T cell receptor (beta chain) is given with its context. These data originate in a study of blood T cells in healthy people across ages. Primers used in a second PCR of about 6 to 11 cycles were a sample-barcoded 5' primer and a J-beta primer mix. Every cDNA was tagged by a template-switch adaptor with 12 random nucleotides. TCRdb re-called the 5' RACE reads through MiXCR, storing one row per CDR3 protein. Among 800,000 or so distinct CDR3 sequences listed, around 25% were seen once. Trimming removed 3 bases from V and 0 bases from J, with 15 bases in between. Germline values: CDR1 DFQATT, CDR2 SNEGSKA (reference sequence). This CDR3 is 15 amino acids long. These data were also filed under a second study, of T cells of mothers and their children. As that report states: Over 9.5 million reads per mother and roughly 3 million per child were obtained. Researchers found no T cell clones that were persistent and microchimeric.

The sample consisted of blood. The J gene is TRBJ2-7, the V gene TRBV20-1; weak D call: TRBD2 (6 bases). This sequence was found in a boy under 18 in good health. In DNA, the CDR3 is TGCAGTGCTAGTTTGAGCGCGGGAACCTCCTACGAGCAGTACTTC. Protein product: CSASLSAGTSYEQYF.